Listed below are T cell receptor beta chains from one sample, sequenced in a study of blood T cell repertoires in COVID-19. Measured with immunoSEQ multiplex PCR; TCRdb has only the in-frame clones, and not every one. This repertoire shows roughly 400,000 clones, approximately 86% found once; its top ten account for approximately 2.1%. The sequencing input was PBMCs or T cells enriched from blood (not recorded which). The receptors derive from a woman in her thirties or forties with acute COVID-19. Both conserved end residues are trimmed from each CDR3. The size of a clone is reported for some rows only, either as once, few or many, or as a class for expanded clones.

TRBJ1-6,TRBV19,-,ASSAYLQQGLYSPLH
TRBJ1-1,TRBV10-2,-,ASRDRGPRSNTEAF
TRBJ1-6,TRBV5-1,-,ASSSGTGPNSPLH
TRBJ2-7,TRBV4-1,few,ASSQGQGMLNEQY
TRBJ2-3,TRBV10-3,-,AISEGTGAVRADTQY
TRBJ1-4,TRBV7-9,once,ASSLGSAGNEKLF
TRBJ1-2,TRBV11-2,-,ASSLDDDSQYGYT
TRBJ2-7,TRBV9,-,ASSGGNEQY
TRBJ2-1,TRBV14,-,ASSQGIGLKQF
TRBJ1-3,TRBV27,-,ASSRDTLVQSGNTIY
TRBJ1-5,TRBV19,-,ASRAERSASNQPQH
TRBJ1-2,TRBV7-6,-,ASSLGPAGPNYGYT
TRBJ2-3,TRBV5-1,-,ASSLDRGGGDTQY
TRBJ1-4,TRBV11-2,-,ASSETGGTNEKLF
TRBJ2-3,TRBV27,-,ASSFGGGDTQY
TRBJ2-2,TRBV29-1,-,SVQTARAGELF
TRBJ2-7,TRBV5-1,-,ASSLGSGGYEQY
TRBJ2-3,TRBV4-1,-,ASSQVSTSTDTQY
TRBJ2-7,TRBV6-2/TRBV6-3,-,ASSSRAGAMPEQY
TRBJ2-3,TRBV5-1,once,ASSPRTSGGVSTDTQY
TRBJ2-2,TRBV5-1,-,ASSTDRADTGELF
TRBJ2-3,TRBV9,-,ASSGGLAGGTDTQY
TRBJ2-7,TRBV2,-,ASEGQTDEQY
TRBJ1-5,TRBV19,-,ASSTKGQGRNQPQH
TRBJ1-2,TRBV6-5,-,ASSYGHGYT
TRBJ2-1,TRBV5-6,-,ASSLDGGASYNEQF
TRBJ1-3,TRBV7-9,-,ASSSGTGGNTIY
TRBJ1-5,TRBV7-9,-,ASSFSNQPQH
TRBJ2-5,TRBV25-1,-,ASSEFSGQETQY